The 6 T cell receptor beta chains in this list originate from one sample, sequenced in a study of blood T cell repertoires in COVID-19. Profiling relied on immunoSEQ multiplex PCR, and the TCRdb table lists in-frame clones only, not all of them. Of approximately 200,000 clones detected, 80% to 90% appear once; the ten largest clones hold approximately 10%. Sequencing used peripheral blood. The source of these receptors is a human donor with active or convalescent COVID-19. The donor label of this sample is uncertain.

The rearrangement links TRBV9 to TRBJ2-1; D may be TRBD1 (6 bases). The CDR3 spans 14 residues. Germline values: CDR1 SGDLS, CDR2 YYNGEE. Trimming pared 3 bases from V and 4 bases from J, leaving 11 bases between. CDR3 residues: CASSADSFYNEQFF. In nucleotides, the CDR3 is TGTGCCAGCAGCGCGGACAGTTTTTACAATGAGCAGTTCTTC.

V gene TRBV29-1 combines with J gene TRBJ1-5; a possible D gene is TRBD1 (6 bases). Germline V gene lookup returns CDR1 SQVTM and CDR2 ANQGSEA. The CDR3 runs to 14 residues. V was trimmed by 7 bases and J by 5 bases, leaving 18 bases between them. The CDR3 nucleotides read TGCAGCGCTACCACGGACAGATCGGATCAGCCCCAGCATTTT. It encodes CSATTDRSDQPQHF.

The table lists this clone with a count of one. The chain is built from TRBV20-1 and TRBJ1-1; D is undetermined. The CDR3 contains 11 residues. Trimming cost V 6 bases and J 1 base, with 6 bases left between them. Germline CDR1 DFQATT, CDR2 SNEGSKA (reference sequence). CDR3 amino acids: CSASPNTEAFF. CDR3 nucleotide sequence: TGCAGTGCCTCCCCGAACACTGAAGCTTTCTTT.

The chain combines TRBV3-1 (or the pseudogene TRBV3-2) with TRBJ2-3; perhaps TRBD2 as D (5 bases). The CDR3 is 17 residues long. In germline, CDR1 is LGHDT, CDR2 YNNKEL (reference sequence). Trimming left V 3 bases short and J 0 bases short, with 16 bases between. CDR3 sequence reads: CASSHFRRTGSTDTQYF. DNA of the CDR3: TGTGCCAGCAGCCATTTTCGAAGGACGGGGAGCACAGATACGCAGTATTTT.

This rearrangement joins TRBV12-3 or TRBV12-4 to TRBJ2-4; 7 bases agree with TRBD2. The ends lost 3 bases at V and 12 bases at J; junction bases unmatched: 8. This CDR3 spans 13 amino acids. The CDR3 coding sequence is TGTGCCAGCAGTTTGGCGGGAGTTGCCCGTCAGTACTTC. It encodes CASSLAGVARQYF.

This clone has a single count. This specimen includes other DNA sequences encoding the same CDR3. The rearrangement uses TRBV5-5 and TRBJ1-3; D unclear. V was pared by 2 bases and J by 0 bases, with 6 bases between. Germline V gives CDR1 SGHKS, CDR2 YYEKEE (reference sequence). This CDR3 region has 14 residues. The CDR3 region has the DNA TGTGCCAGCAGCTTCGGCGGCTCTGGAAACACCATATATTTT. Translating gives CASSFGGSGNTIYF.